The clone carrying this TCR beta chain was seen a single time. The target antigen is unknown. This entry comes from a study of cytomegalovirus exposure and HLA in healthy donors. Study outcomes and limitations: Clonal expansion was found to be greater in HLA-associated TCR beta chains than in equally common others in a later analysis. Later work associated around 18,000 TCR beta sequences with HLA alleles at 0.05 false discovery rate.

13 Jbeta primers and 60 Vbeta primers were used for the PCR. Sequencing used immunoSEQ multiplex PCR; TCRdb keeps in-frame clones, though not all of them. Among 95,000 to 120,000 clones, 60% to 80% were seen once, and the ten largest hold roughly 8.7%. Germline CDR1 reads GTSNPN; CDR2 reads SVGIG (reference sequence). Trimming pared 2 bases from V and 5 bases from J, leaving 21 bases between. This CDR3 has 16 amino acids. The chain uses TRBV30 and TRBJ1-1; a possible D gene is TRBD1 (5 bases). Sequencing used PBMCs. The origin of this receptor is a man between 18 and 35 years old in good health and CMV-seropositive. The CDR3 protein is CAWSTWEGLVGTEAFF. DNA of the CDR3: TGTGCCTGGAGTACATGGGAGGGGCTGGTGGGGACTGAAGCTTTCTTT.